The 9 T cell receptor beta chains presented below share a single source sample, sequenced in a study of cytomegalovirus exposure and HLA in healthy donors. With 60 Vbeta and 13 Jbeta primers, the PCR was carried out. Sequenced by immunoSEQ multiplex PCR; TCRdb stores in-frame clones only, minus some. Of approximately 160,000 clones listed, 68% are singletons. What was sequenced was PBMCs. The source is a woman aged 40 to 49 in good health and CMV-seropositive.

The V call is TRBV19, the J call TRBJ2-2, with D uncertain. Germline values: CDR1 LNHDA, CDR2 SQIVND (reference sequence). The CDR3 runs 12 residues. V was shortened by 3 bases and J by 5 bases, with 4 bases between the two germline ends. The CDR3 spells CASSIFTGELFF. CDR3 in DNA: TGTGCCAGTAGTATCTTTACCGGGGAGCTGTTTTTT.

This chain links TRBV7-3 with TRBJ1-1; unclear D gene. The CDR3 has 13 amino acids. The V gene lost 3 bases and the J gene lost 2 bases, with 7 bases spanning the gap. Germline V gene sequence: CDR1 SGHTA, CDR2 FQGTGA. The CDR3 nucleotides read TGTGCCAGCAGCTTTAGTGAAAACACTGAAGCTTTCTTT. Amino acid sequence: CASSFSENTEAFF. Looking up the rest from reference TRBV7-3 and TRBJ1-1 gives the full variable domain: GAGVSQTPSNKVTEKGKYVELRCDPISGHTALYWYRQSLGQGPEFLIYFQGTGAADDSGLPNDRFFAVRPEGSVSTLKIQRTERGDSAVYLCASSFSENTEAFFGQGTRLTVV.

The chain combines TRBV6-5 with TRBJ2-7; possibly TRBD2 for D (5 bases). Per germline, CDR1 MNHEY and CDR2 SVGAGI. The CDR3 spans 14 residues. Between the trimmed V and J ends, which lost 5 bases and 3 bases, there was a span of 14 bases. The chain's CDR3 is CASSEQGRGYEQYF. The CDR3, as DNA: TGTGCCAGCAGTGAACAAGGGAGAGGCTACGAGCAGTACTTC.

The chain is built from TRBV29-1 and TRBJ1-1, with unresolved D. Trimming stripped 4 bases from V and 3 bases from J, with 15 bases between. This CDR3 contains 14 residues. Germline V gives CDR1 SQVTM, CDR2 ANQGSEA. CDR3 loop: CSVGHAAGDTEAFF. CDR3 nucleotide sequence: TGCAGCGTTGGGCACGCCGCTGGAGACACTGAAGCTTTCTTT.

This chain uses TRBV10-3 with TRBJ2-5, with 13 bases lining up with TRBD2. Germline lookup yields CDR1 ENHRY and CDR2 SYGVKD. The CDR3 is 16 residues long. V dropped 3 bases and J dropped 4; count of bases not matched to a gene: 5. The CDR3 here is CAISDTSGRAGETQYF. In DNA form, the CDR3 reads TGTGCCATCAGTGACACTAGCGGGAGGGCTGGAGAGACCCAGTACTTC.

The chain joins TRBV14 to TRBJ1-6; D ambiguous. The CDR3 length is 14 residues. V was shortened by 3 bases and J by 8 bases, with 11 bases between the two germline ends. CDR1 is SGHDN, CDR2 FVKESK, per germline. CDR3: CASSHSQRYSPLHF. The CDR3 DNA sequence: TGTGCCAGCAGCCATTCCCAGCGTTATTCACCCCTCCACTTT.

The chain carries TRBV5-4 and TRBJ1-1; 7 nucleotides align to TRBD1. Germline lookup yields CDR1 SGHNT and CDR2 YYREEE (reference sequence). V trimming: 0 bases; J trimming: 7 bases; junction bases outside the gene matches: 3. This CDR3 region has 13 residues. The CDR3 bases are TGTGCCAGCAGCTTGGACAGGGGTAGTGAAGCTTTCTTT. Translating it yields CASSLDRGSEAFF.

The V call is TRBV6-1, the J call TRBJ2-2; 7 positions match TRBD2. Unmatched junction bases numbered 6, after V lost 3 bases and J lost 5 bases. The CDR3 extends over 15 amino acids. Germline values: CDR1 MNHNS, CDR2 SASEGT. This CDR3 reads CASSDGGGATGELFF. The CDR3 DNA follows: TGTGCCAGCAGTGATGGGGGAGGGGCTACCGGGGAGCTGTTTTTT.

The rearrangement links TRBV19 to TRBJ2-5, with TRBD2 matching 8 bases. The CDR3 covers 16 residues. Losses at the gene ends were 5 bases for V and 2 bases for J; bases not matched to a gene: 10. Germline values: CDR1 LNHDA, CDR2 SQIVND (reference sequence). The CDR3 sequence: CASSPVLAGSQETQYF. CDR3 coding DNA: TGTGCCAGTAGTCCAGTGCTAGCGGGCTCACAAGAGACCCAGTACTTC.